The sample holds a few counts of the clone carrying this T cell receptor (beta chain). These data originate in a study of blood T cell repertoires in COVID-19. Study-wide background: Researchers got acute and convalescent COVID-19 samples from the United States, Italy and Spain.

The CDR3 length is 15 residues. The germline V gene encodes CDR1 SGDLS and CDR2 YYNGEE. V shed 1 base and J shed 5 bases, with 13 bases lying between them. Clones were sequenced by immunoSEQ multiplex PCR, and TCRdb holds only the in-frame ones, with some missing. Of about 240,000 clones listed, around 86% were seen once; the top ten hold 7% to 10%. The chain employs TRBV9 and TRBJ2-1; possibly TRBD2 for D (6 bases). The sequencing input was peripheral blood. The TCR comes from a woman older than 75 with COVID-19, enrolled during active disease. The CDR3 is CASSVLSGPDNEQFF. CDR3 bases: TGTGCCAGCAGCGTACTTAGCGGCCCAGACAATGAGCAGTTCTTC. Drawing the rest from reference TRBV9 and TRBJ2-1, the complete variable domain is DSGVTQTPKHLITATGQRVTLRCSPRSGDLSVYWYQQSLDQGLQFLIQYYNGEERAKGNILERFSAQQFPDLHSELNLSSLELGDSALYFCASSVLSGPDNEQFFGPGTRLTVL.